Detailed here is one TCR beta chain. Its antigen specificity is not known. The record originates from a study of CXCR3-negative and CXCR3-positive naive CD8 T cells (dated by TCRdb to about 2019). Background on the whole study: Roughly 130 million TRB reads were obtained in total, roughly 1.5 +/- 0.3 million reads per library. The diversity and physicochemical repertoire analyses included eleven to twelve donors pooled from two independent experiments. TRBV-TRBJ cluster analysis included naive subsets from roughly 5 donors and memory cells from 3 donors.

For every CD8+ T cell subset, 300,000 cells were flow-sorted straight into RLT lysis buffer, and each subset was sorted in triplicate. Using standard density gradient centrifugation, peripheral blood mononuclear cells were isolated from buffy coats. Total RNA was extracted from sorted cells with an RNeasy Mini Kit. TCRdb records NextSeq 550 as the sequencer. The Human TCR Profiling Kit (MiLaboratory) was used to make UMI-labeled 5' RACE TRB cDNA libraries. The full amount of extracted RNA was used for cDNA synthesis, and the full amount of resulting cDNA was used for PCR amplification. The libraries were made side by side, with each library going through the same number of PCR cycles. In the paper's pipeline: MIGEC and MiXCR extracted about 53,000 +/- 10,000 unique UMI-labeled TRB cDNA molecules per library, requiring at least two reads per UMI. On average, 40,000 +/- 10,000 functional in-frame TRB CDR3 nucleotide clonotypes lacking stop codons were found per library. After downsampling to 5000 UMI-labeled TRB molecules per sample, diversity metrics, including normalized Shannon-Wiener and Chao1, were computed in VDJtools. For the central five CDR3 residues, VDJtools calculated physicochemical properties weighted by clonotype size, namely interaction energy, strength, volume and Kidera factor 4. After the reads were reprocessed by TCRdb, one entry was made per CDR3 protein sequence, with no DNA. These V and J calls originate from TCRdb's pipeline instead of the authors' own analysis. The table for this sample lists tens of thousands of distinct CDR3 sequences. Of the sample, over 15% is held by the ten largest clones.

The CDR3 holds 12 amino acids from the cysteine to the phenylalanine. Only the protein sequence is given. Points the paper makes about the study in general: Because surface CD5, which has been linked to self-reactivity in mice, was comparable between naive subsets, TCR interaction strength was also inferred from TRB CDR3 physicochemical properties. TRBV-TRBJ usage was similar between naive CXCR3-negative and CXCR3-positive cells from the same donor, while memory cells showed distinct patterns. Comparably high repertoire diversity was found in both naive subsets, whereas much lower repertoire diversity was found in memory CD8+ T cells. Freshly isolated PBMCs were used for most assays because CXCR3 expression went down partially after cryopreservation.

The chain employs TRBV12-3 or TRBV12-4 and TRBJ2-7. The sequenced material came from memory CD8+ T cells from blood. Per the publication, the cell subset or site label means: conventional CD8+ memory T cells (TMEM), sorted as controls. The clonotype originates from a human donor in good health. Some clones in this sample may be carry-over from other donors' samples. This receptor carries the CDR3 CASGVGPYEQYF.